Following are 3 T cell receptor beta chains from one sample sequenced in a study of control samples from healthy donors and cancer patients. Sequencing used immunoSEQ multiplex PCR; TCRdb keeps in-frame clones, though not all of them. In the table there are roughly 130,000 clones, around 90% of which are singletons. The sample was blood. The receptors come from a young man in good health.

This rearrangement joins TRBV7-9 to TRBJ1-4; D remains unclear. The CDR3 totals 13 residues. Germline V gene data show CDR1 as SEHNR and CDR2 as FQNEAQ (reference sequence). V lost 2 bases and J 7 bases, leaving 8 bases between the germline ends. The CDR3, as DNA: TGTGCCAGCAGCTTAAAGGGTTTTGAAAAACTGTTTTTT. As protein: CASSLKGFEKLFF.

The chain is built from TRBV6-2 or TRBV6-3 and TRBJ2-7, with TRBD2 identical over 8 bases. V shed 2 bases and J 1 base; nucleotides not matched to a gene: 4. Germline V lookup: CDR1 MNHEY, CDR2 SVGEGT. This CDR3 is 15 amino acids long. The CDR3 DNA reads as TGTGCCAGCAGTTACCGGGGGGGACATTCCTACGAGCAGTACGTC. Translating it yields CASSYRGGHSYEQYV.

The chain recombines TRBV4-1 with TRBJ2-3; TRBD2 matches at 7 bases. Per the germline V gene, CDR1 is MGHRA and CDR2 is YSYEKL. J lost 0 bases, V lost 1 base, and 10 bases had no gene match. The CDR3 has 18 amino acids. CDR3 in amino acids: CASSQASLAGDSTDTQYF. CDR3 DNA: TGCGCCAGCAGCCAAGCTTCCCTCGCGGGGGATAGCACAGATACGCAGTATTTT.